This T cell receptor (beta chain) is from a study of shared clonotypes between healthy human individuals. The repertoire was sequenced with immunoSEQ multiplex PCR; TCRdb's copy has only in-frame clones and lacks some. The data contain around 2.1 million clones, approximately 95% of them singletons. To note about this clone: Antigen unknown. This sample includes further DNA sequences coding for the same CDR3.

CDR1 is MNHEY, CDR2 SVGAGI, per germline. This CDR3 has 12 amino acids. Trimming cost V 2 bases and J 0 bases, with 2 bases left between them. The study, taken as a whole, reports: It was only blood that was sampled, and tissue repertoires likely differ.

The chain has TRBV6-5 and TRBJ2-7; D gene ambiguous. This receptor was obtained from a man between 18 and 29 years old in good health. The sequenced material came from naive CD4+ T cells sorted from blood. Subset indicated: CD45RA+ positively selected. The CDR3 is CASSYDSYEQYF. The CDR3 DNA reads TGTGCCAGCAGTTACGACTCCTACGAGCAGTACTTC.